Detailed here is one T cell receptor beta chain. Its target antigen remains unknown. No qualities accompany the bases; no much larger clone lies one base away. At one collaborating source in Seattle, patients were enrolled during active infection and were followed longitudinally through the course of disease. Whole blood was collected in K2EDTA tubes by collaborating institutions according to the institutions' own protocols. For TCRbeta analysis, collaborators shipped samples in one of three forms: frozen whole blood, isolated PBMCs, or DNA extracted from either of those sample types. The immunoSEQ Assay, a bias-controlled multiplex PCR, was used to amplify TCRbeta CDR3 regions from genomic DNA. The authors processed their data as follows. The number of nucleated cells in each sample was estimated from the amplification of reference gene primers within the assay. To quantify the absolute abundance of each unique TCRbeta CDR3 rearrangement, sequence reads were collapsed and filtered. For each sample, productive Simpson clonality was calculated by taking the square root of Simpson's diversity index across productive rearrangements. TCRdb took this table from immuneACCESS and kept in-frame rearrangements with V and J called. Such tables lack part of the clones; where checked against another copy, unresolved V genes explain under half of the gap, and the rest is unexplained. V, J and clone size reflect that table, while D and trimming were determined from the DNA. For this sample the table gives about 480,000 clones, of which 70% to 90% were detected only once. The ten largest clones capture 7.8% of the sample.

The source of the sample is a study of blood T cell repertoires in COVID-19 (dated by TCRdb to 2020 to 2022). Regarding the study in general: Samples from collaborators originated in the United States, Italy and Spain and spanned both the acute and convalescent phases of COVID-19. The prospective study material was composed of cDNA or gDNA derived from T cells, B-cell-depleted T cells, or PBMCs. The samples were drawn from the first 160 participants of the ongoing ImmuneRACE study and from 1,254 subjects provided by 6 global collaborators. Where available, HLA class I and class II types were obtained from metadata supplied by the sample provider rather than from assay-based typing. Subjects who had been exposed to COVID-19, were actively infected with it, or had recovered from it provided the deeply sampled blood TCRbeta repertoires that made up the dataset. The repertoires were released in a freely available public database meant as a resource for research on the immune response to SARS-CoV-2. Nearly every sample came with metadata listing a de-identified subject ID, COVID-19 status, age in years and sex.

Trimming removed 4 bases from V and 8 bases from J; the gene matches leave 9 bases unexplained. The CDR1 and CDR2 encoded by the germline V gene (reference sequence) are SGHNT and YYREEE. The CDR3 spans 15 residues, from the cysteine through the phenylalanine. Kept here is only the CDR3 DNA, which spans 45 bases and is read in frame from base 1. Findings and caveats that apply to the study as a whole: Clinical and demographic metadata were provided uncurated, with the amount varying by source and participant.

This sequence originates from a woman between 50 and 59 years old with COVID-19, enrolled during active disease. The chain links TRBV5-4 with TRBJ1-6; 7 central bases correspond to TRBD1. Sequencing was done on a sample of peripheral blood. The CDR3 amino acid sequence is: CASSRDRAPDSPLHF. Read as DNA, the sequence is TGTGCCAGCAGCCGAGACAGGGCACCCGATTCACCCCTCCACTTT.